A selection of T cell receptor beta chains follows, all from one sample in a study of vaccination effects on CD4 cells after COVID-19. Their antigens are not known. Repertoires were generated with immunoSEQ multiplex PCR, while TCRdb's copy carries only in-frame clones and drops some. This table has some 20,000 clones, around 72% appearing once. The sequencing here drew on CD4+ T cells from PBMCs cultured with HCoV-NL63 spike peptides, taken before COVID-19 vaccination. The receptor source for this set is a human donor who received a COVID-19 vaccine. Each CDR3 is given with its conserved first and last residue. A D gene is named only where the DNA matches it firmly. Clone size appears in some rows only: once, few, many, or a class for an expanded clone.

J gene: TRBJ1-1; D gene: -; V gene: TRBV6-5; clone size: -; CDR3 protein: CASKGGGKGNTEAFF; CDR3 DNA: TGTGCCAGCAAGGGGGGGGGAAAGGGGAACACTGAAGCTTTCTTT
J gene: TRBJ2-6; D gene: -; V gene: TRBV5-1; clone size: -; CDR3 protein: CASSMTTSGANVLTF; CDR3 DNA: TGCGCCAGCAGCATGACAACCTCTGGGGCCAACGTCCTGACTTTC
J gene: TRBJ2-1; D gene: TRBD2; V gene: TRBV27; clone size: -; CDR3 protein: CASRLAGGPYNEQFF; CDR3 DNA: TGTGCCAGCAGATTAGCGGGAGGGCCCTACAATGAGCAGTTCTTC
J gene: TRBJ2-5; D gene: -; V gene: TRBV11-3; clone size: -; CDR3 protein: CASSLNLWETQYF; CDR3 DNA: TGTGCCAGCAGCTTGAATCTCTGGGAGACCCAGTACTTC
J gene: TRBJ1-6; D gene: -; V gene: TRBV5-6; clone size: -; CDR3 protein: CASSLRTVFSPLHF; CDR3 DNA: TGTGCCAGCAGCCTTAGGACAGTCTTCTCACCCCTCCACTTT
J gene: TRBJ2-7; D gene: -; V gene: TRBV2; clone size: -; CDR3 protein: CASKGEGYEQYF; CDR3 DNA: TGTGCCAGCAAGGGTGAGGGTTACGAGCAGTACTTC
J gene: TRBJ2-6; D gene: -; V gene: TRBV6-5; clone size: -; CDR3 protein: CASRGAGANVLTF; CDR3 DNA: TGTGCCAGCCGGGGCGCTGGGGCCAACGTCCTGACTTTC
J gene: TRBJ1-1; D gene: TRBD1; V gene: TRBV10-3; clone size: -; CDR3 protein: CATIEGDRANTEAFF; CDR3 DNA: TGTGCCACCATAGAAGGAGACAGGGCGAACACTGAAGCTTTCTTT
J gene: TRBJ1-5; D gene: -; V gene: TRBV9; clone size: once; CDR3 protein: CASSADPYSNQPQHF; CDR3 DNA: TGTGCCAGCAGCGCAGACCCCTATAGCAATCAGCCCCAGCATTTT
J gene: TRBJ1-1; D gene: TRBD1; V gene: TRBV6-5; clone size: -; CDR3 protein: CASRGTGEAFF; CDR3 DNA: TGTGCCAGCAGGGGGACAGGAGAAGCTTTCTTT
J gene: TRBJ1-2; D gene: TRBD1; V gene: TRBV19; clone size: few; CDR3 protein: CASSTDRGSSYTF; CDR3 DNA: TGTGCCAGTAGTACCGACAGGGGGAGTAGCTACACCTTC
J gene: TRBJ2-3; D gene: -; V gene: TRBV4-1; clone size: few; CDR3 protein: CASRSGGAKFRTDTQYF; CDR3 DNA: TGCGCCAGCAGGTCTGGCGGTGCCAAATTCCGCACAGATACGCAGTATTTT
J gene: TRBJ2-1; D gene: TRBD2; V gene: TRBV4-2; clone size: -; CDR3 protein: CASSRGLAGGRSYNEQFF; CDR3 DNA: TGTGCCAGCAGCCGGGGACTAGCGGGGGGGCGATCCTACAATGAGCAGTTCTTC
J gene: TRBJ2-1; D gene: TRBD2; V gene: TRBV11-3; clone size: -; CDR3 protein: CASSWGLAGDNEQFF; CDR3 DNA: TGTGCCAGCAGCTGGGGACTAGCGGGGGACAATGAGCAGTTCTTC
J gene: TRBJ2-1; D gene: -; V gene: TRBV30; clone size: -; CDR3 protein: CAWTGKSSYNEQFF; CDR3 DNA: TGTGCCTGGACAGGGAAGTCCTCCTACAATGAGCAGTTCTTC
J gene: TRBJ2-3; D gene: TRBD2; V gene: TRBV11-2; clone size: once; CDR3 protein: CASSFLAAAGVYDTQYF; CDR3 DNA: TGTGCCAGCAGCTTTTTAGCTGCGGCGGGGGTATACGATACGCAGTATTTT
J gene: TRBJ1-2; D gene: -; V gene: TRBV5-6; clone size: -; CDR3 protein: CASSLQGTNYGYTF; CDR3 DNA: TGTGCCAGCAGCTTGCAGGGCACGAACTATGGCTACACCTTC
J gene: TRBJ2-3; D gene: -; V gene: TRBV24-1; clone size: -; CDR3 protein: CATSDSRQSTDTQYF; CDR3 DNA: TGTGCCACCAGTGATTCGAGGCAATCCACAGATACGCAGTATTTT
J gene: TRBJ1-5; D gene: -; V gene: TRBV20-1; clone size: -; CDR3 protein: CSASGGASQPQHF; CDR3 DNA: TGCAGTGCTAGTGGGGGGGCGAGTCAGCCCCAGCATTTT
J gene: TRBJ1-1; D gene: -; V gene: TRBV20-1; clone size: few; CDR3 protein: CSASTRGMYTEAFF; CDR3 DNA: TGCAGTGCTAGTACCCGGGGGATGTACACTGAAGCTTTCTTT
J gene: TRBJ2-7; D gene: -; V gene: TRBV9; clone size: -; CDR3 protein: CASSGRPGYEQYF; CDR3 DNA: TGTGCCAGCAGCGGAAGACCTGGTTACGAGCAGTACTTC
J gene: TRBJ2-2; D gene: -; V gene: TRBV7-9; clone size: -; CDR3 protein: CASSLDGGSTGELFF; CDR3 DNA: TGTGCCAGCAGCTTAGATGGGGGATCCACCGGGGAGCTGTTTTTT
J gene: TRBJ2-5; D gene: -; V gene: TRBV10-2; clone size: -; CDR3 protein: CASSQQGETQYF; CDR3 DNA: TGCGCCAGCAGTCAACAGGGCGAGACCCAGTACTTC
J gene: TRBJ2-5; D gene: -; V gene: TRBV4-1; clone size: few; CDR3 protein: CASSQVMYQETQYF; CDR3 DNA: TGCGCCAGCAGCCAAGTTATGTACCAAGAGACCCAGTACTTC
J gene: TRBJ2-2; D gene: -; V gene: TRBV11-2; clone size: -; CDR3 protein: CASSFTLNTGELFF; CDR3 DNA: TGTGCCAGCAGCTTTACTCTGAACACCGGGGAGCTGTTTTTT
J gene: TRBJ1-2; D gene: -; V gene: TRBV19; clone size: once; CDR3 protein: CASSIVTGGGYTF; CDR3 DNA: TGTGCCAGTAGTATAGTAACAGGAGGAGGCTACACCTTC
J gene: TRBJ2-7; D gene: -; V gene: TRBV10-3; clone size: -; CDR3 protein: CAISEFEGPSYEQYF; CDR3 DNA: TGTGCCATCAGTGAGTTCGAGGGGCCTTCCTACGAGCAGTACTTC
J gene: TRBJ2-1; D gene: -; V gene: TRBV7-2; clone size: large; CDR3 protein: CASSSFRTLNNEQFF; CDR3 DNA: TGTGCCAGCAGCTCCTTCAGGACGCTAAACAATGAGCAGTTCTTC
J gene: TRBJ1-3; D gene: -; V gene: TRBV3-1/TRBV3-2; clone size: -; CDR3 protein: CASSQVSHTIYF; CDR3 DNA: TGTGCCAGCAGCCAAGTGAGTCACACCATATATTTT
J gene: TRBJ2-5; D gene: TRBD2; V gene: TRBV10-2; clone size: -; CDR3 protein: CASETSGGSGGTQYF; CDR3 DNA: TGCGCCAGCGAGACTAGCGGGGGCTCGGGGGGGACCCAGTACTTC
J gene: TRBJ2-7; D gene: TRBD1; V gene: TRBV2; clone size: -; CDR3 protein: CASSEGDRYVGYEQYF; CDR3 DNA: TGTGCCAGCAGTGAAGGGGACAGGTACGTCGGCTACGAGCAGTACTTC
J gene: TRBJ1-5; D gene: -; V gene: TRBV19; clone size: -; CDR3 protein: CASSMDASNQPQHF; CDR3 DNA: TGTGCCAGTAGTATGGACGCGAGCAATCAGCCCCAGCATTTT
J gene: TRBJ2-1; D gene: TRBD1; V gene: TRBV10-1; clone size: -; CDR3 protein: CASSDPSTNDRVTYNEQFF; CDR3 DNA: TGCGCCAGCAGTGATCCGTCGACGAACGACAGGGTTACCTACAATGAGCAGTTCTTC
J gene: TRBJ2-2; D gene: -; V gene: TRBV11-2; clone size: -; CDR3 protein: CASSRGGTFTGELFF; CDR3 DNA: TGTGCCAGCAGCCGTGGTGGGACTTTCACCGGGGAGCTGTTTTTT
J gene: TRBJ2-5; D gene: TRBD2; V gene: TRBV3-1/TRBV3-2; clone size: -; CDR3 protein: CASSPPGLEETQYF; CDR3 DNA: TGTGCCAGCAGCCCACCGGGACTAGAAGAGACCCAGTACTTC
J gene: TRBJ2-3; D gene: -; V gene: TRBV6-4; clone size: once; CDR3 protein: CASSDLPRDTQYF; CDR3 DNA: TGTGCCAGCAGTGACCTGCCCCGGGATACGCAGTATTTT
J gene: TRBJ2-1; D gene: TRBD2; V gene: TRBV5-1; clone size: -; CDR3 protein: CASSLGAGGWQFF; CDR3 DNA: TGCGCCAGCAGCTTAGGGGCCGGGGGGTGGCAGTTCTTC
J gene: TRBJ2-2; D gene: TRBD1; V gene: TRBV7-2; clone size: -; CDR3 protein: CASRQTGGANTGELFF; CDR3 DNA: TGTGCCAGCAGACAAACAGGGGGCGCGAACACCGGGGAGCTGTTTTTT
J gene: TRBJ1-1; D gene: TRBD1; V gene: TRBV7-8; clone size: -; CDR3 protein: CASSRDRGENTEAFF; CDR3 DNA: TGTGCCAGCAGCCGAGACAGGGGCGAGAACACTGAAGCTTTCTTT
J gene: TRBJ1-4; D gene: TRBD1; V gene: TRBV7-9; clone size: -; CDR3 protein: CASSLGQGEEKLFF; CDR3 DNA: TGTGCCAGCAGCTTGGGACAGGGTGAGGAAAAACTGTTTTTT
J gene: TRBJ2-5; D gene: -; V gene: TRBV5-5; clone size: once; CDR3 protein: CASSLYQGGETQYF; CDR3 DNA: TGTGCCAGCAGCTTGTATCAGGGCGGAGAGACCCAGTACTTC
J gene: TRBJ1-1; D gene: TRBD1; V gene: TRBV18; clone size: few; CDR3 protein: CASSPGQENTEAFF; CDR3 DNA: TGTGCCAGCTCGCCGGGACAGGAGAACACTGAAGCTTTCTTT
J gene: TRBJ2-2; D gene: -; V gene: TRBV20-1; clone size: -; CDR3 protein: CSASQDPRGKTGELFF; CDR3 DNA: TGCAGTGCTAGTCAGGATCCCCGTGGTAAAACCGGGGAGCTGTTTTTT
J gene: TRBJ2-1; D gene: TRBD2; V gene: TRBV5-5; clone size: -; CDR3 protein: CASSPILAGSYNEQFF; CDR3 DNA: TGTGCCAGCAGCCCTATTCTAGCGGGGTCCTACAATGAGCAGTTCTTC
J gene: TRBJ2-5; D gene: -; V gene: TRBV6-5; clone size: -; CDR3 protein: CASSYSTRLGLETQYF; CDR3 DNA: TGTGCCAGCAGTTACTCAACTAGGTTGGGCCTAGAGACCCAGTACTTC
J gene: TRBJ1-6; D gene: -; V gene: TRBV18; clone size: -; CDR3 protein: CASSRGSNSPLHF; CDR3 DNA: TGTGCCAGCTCTCGGGGGTCGAATTCACCCCTCCACTTT
J gene: TRBJ2-3; D gene: TRBD2; V gene: TRBV3-1/TRBV3-2; clone size: -; CDR3 protein: CASSQGTSGEAQYF; CDR3 DNA: TGTGCCAGCAGCCAAGGGACTAGCGGCGAGGCGCAGTATTTT